This T cell receptor (beta chain) was found in a study of control samples from healthy donors and cancer patients. Measured with immunoSEQ multiplex PCR; TCRdb has only the in-frame clones, and not every one. The data contain approximately 82,000 clones, approximately 94% of them seen just once; the ten biggest clones take up 4.5% to 6%. Comments on this clone: A junction end diverges from the germline sequence, so it may reflect a read error.

The CDR3 consists of 12 residues. Germline values: CDR1 MDHEN, CDR2 SYDVKM. The sequence derives from a woman under 30 in good health. Sequencing was carried out using blood. The chain carries TRBV28 and TRBJ2-4, with D perhaps matching TRBD1 (6 bases). This CDR3 is CASSTNVGQTIF. The CDR3 DNA follows: TGTGCCAGCAGTACGAATGTCGGACAGACAATTTTC.